Below are 9 T cell receptor beta chains sequenced from a single sample in a study of beta chain features in type 1 diabetes. Expressed TCRB transcripts got sequenced, as all isolated RNA was reverse transcribed. The data were produced by immunoSEQ multiplex PCR, yet TCRdb's version contains in-frame clones alone and is incomplete. The data hold some 900,000 clones, with 15% to 20% observed a single time. Sequences were obtained from naive CD4+ T cells from blood. These receptors all come from a woman aged 18-29 years in good health.

The sample holds a few counts of this clone. This chain uses TRBV11-2 with TRBJ2-7; D may match TRBD1 or TRBD2 (5 bases each). V lost 3 bases, J lost 1 base, and 22 bases lay in between. Germline CDR1 SGHAT, CDR2 FQNNGV. The CDR3 consists of 18 residues. The CDR3 coding sequence is TGTGCCAGCAGCTTTCGAACGGCACGGGGACCAAATTCCTACGAGCAGTACTTC. Encoded protein: CASSFRTARGPNSYEQYF.

This clone was recorded a few times. This sequence joins TRBV7-9 and TRBJ2-1, with TRBD1 identical over 9 bases. Germline lookup yields CDR1 SEHNR and CDR2 FQNEAQ (reference sequence). V lost 5 bases to trimming and J lost 6 bases; unmatched junction nucleotides: 5. The CDR3 runs to 14 residues. The CDR3 sequence is CASSLDRGFNEQFF. The CDR3 DNA is TGTGCCAGCAGCCTAGACAGGGGGTTCAATGAGCAGTTCTTC.

This clone came up a few times. The sample carries other DNA sequences with the same CDR3. V and J are TRBV6-5 and TRBJ2-7; 8 bases align to TRBD2. The CDR3 is 16 amino acids. The J segment lost 0 bases and the V segment lost 0 bases, leaving 4 bases of the junction unmatched. CDR1 MNHEY and CDR2 SVGAGI come from the germline V gene. Here the CDR3 DNA reads TGTGCCAGCAGTTACTCGTCCGCGGGAGGCTCCTACGAGCAGTACTTC. This encodes CASSYSSAGGSYEQYF.

This clone was seen only a few times. This chain connects TRBV6-5 to TRBJ2-3; TRBD2 is a possible D gene (5 bases). The length of the CDR3 is 16 residues. Germline-derived CDR1 and CDR2 are MNHEY and SVGAGI. Trimming took off 2 bases at V and 2 bases at J, with 14 bases between the two ends. The CDR3 region is CASSYEAGGTTDTQYF. CDR3 coding DNA: TGTGCCAGCAGTTACGAGGCGGGCGGCACCACAGATACGCAGTATTTT.

CDR3 region: CASSPRKGGSPDTQYF. The CDR3 DNA reads as TGTGCCAGCTCACCACGTAAAGGGGGCTCTCCCGATACGCAGTATTTT. The chain couples TRBV18 to TRBJ2-3; 7 nucleotides agree with TRBD1. With V trimmed by 1 base and J by 6 bases, 10 bases remained unmatched. Per the germline V gene, CDR1 is KGHSH and CDR2 is LQKENI. The CDR3 is made up of 16 amino acids.

This clone was observed a few times. CDR3 loop: CASTPWGTNTEAFF. The CDR3, as DNA: TGTGCCAGCACCCCCTGGGGGACGAACACTGAAGCTTTCTTT. The V call is TRBV9, the J call TRBJ1-1; D is perhaps TRBD1 (5 bases). This CDR3 has 14 residues. The germline CDR1 and CDR2 sequences are SGDLS and YYNGEE. V lost 6 bases and J lost 1, with 13 bases in between. The entire variable domain, with the rest obtained from reference TRBV9 and TRBJ1-1, is as follows: DSGVTQTPKHLITATGQRVTLRCSPRSGDLSVYWYQQSLDQGLQFLIQYYNGEERAKGNILERFSAQQFPDLHSELNLSSLELGDSALYFCASTPWGTNTEAFFGQGTRLTVV.

Points on this clone: Other DNA sequences from this sample encode an identical CDR3 as well. This chain links TRBV5-1 with TRBJ2-1; perhaps TRBD2 as D (5 bases). Between the trimmed V and J ends, which lost 0 bases and 7 bases, there was a span of 5 bases. Germline CDR1 SGHRS, CDR2 YFSETQ. The CDR3 is 12 residues long. The CDR3 nucleotides read TGCGCCAGCAGCTTGGGAGGGAATGAGCAGTTCTTC. Its translation: CASSLGGNEQFF.

This chain connects TRBV19 to TRBJ2-2; D assignment may be TRBD1 or TRBD2 (5 bases each). The CDR3 is 17 amino acids. V was pared by 1 base and J by 5 bases, with 17 bases between. Germline CDR1 and CDR2: LNHDA and SQIVND (reference sequence). The CDR3 loop reads CASSIGSRGRGTGELFF. As DNA, the CDR3 is TGTGCCAGTAGTATAGGTTCGAGGGGAAGAGGAACCGGGGAGCTGTTTTTT.

This rearrangement joins TRBV5-1 to TRBJ2-5; no clear D. The CDR3 loop spans 15 amino acids. V was pared by 4 bases and J by 4 bases, with 17 bases between. Germline lookup yields CDR1 SGHRS and CDR2 YFSETQ. The DNA of the CDR3 is TGCGCCAGCAGCGGTGTTTTCGAGGTTTCAGAGACCCAGTACTTC. Amino acids: CASSGVFEVSETQYF.